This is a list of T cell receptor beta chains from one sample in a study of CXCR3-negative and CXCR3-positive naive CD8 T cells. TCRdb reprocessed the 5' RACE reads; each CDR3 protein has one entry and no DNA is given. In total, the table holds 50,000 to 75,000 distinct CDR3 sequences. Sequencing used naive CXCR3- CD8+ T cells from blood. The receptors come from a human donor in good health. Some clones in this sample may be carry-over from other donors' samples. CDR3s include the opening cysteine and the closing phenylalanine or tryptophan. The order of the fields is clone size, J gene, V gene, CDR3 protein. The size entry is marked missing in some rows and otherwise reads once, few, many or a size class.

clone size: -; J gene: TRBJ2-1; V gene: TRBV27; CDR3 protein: CASSLRGGLLNEQFF
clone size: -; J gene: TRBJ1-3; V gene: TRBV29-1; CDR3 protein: CSVEGQGDTIYF
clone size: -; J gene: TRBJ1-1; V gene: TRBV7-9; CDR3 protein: CASSLDWAGAKNTEAFF
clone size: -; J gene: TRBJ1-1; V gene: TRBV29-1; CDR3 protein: CSVEDKYGNTEAFF
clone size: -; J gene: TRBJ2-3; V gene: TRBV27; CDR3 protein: CASSHHGDRGFADTQYF
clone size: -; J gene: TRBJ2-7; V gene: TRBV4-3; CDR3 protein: CASSQGAGFYEQYF
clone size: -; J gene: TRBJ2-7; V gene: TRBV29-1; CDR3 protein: CSVGGGFEQYF
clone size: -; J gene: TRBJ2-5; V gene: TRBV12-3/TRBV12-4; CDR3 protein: CASSGDSSKGETQYF
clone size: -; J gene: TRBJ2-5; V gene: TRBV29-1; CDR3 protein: CSVNQRGDAYQETQYF
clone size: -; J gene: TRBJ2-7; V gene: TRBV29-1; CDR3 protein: CSVVAGVSYEQYF
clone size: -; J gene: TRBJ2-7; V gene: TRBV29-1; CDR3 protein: CSGMSGGTTYEQYF
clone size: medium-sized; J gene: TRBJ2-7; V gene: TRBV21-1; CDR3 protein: CASSRGTGKFSEQYF
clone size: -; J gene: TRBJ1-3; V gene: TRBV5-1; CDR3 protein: CASSLATGRGLGNTIYF
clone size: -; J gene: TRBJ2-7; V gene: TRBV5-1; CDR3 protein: CASSDGTGVTDEQYF
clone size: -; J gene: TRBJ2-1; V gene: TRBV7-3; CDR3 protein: CASSSNPSGGAYYNEQFF
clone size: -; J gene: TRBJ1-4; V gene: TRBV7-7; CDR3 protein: CASSPGTGVREKLFF
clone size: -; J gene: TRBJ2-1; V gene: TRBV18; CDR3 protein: CASSESSALGYEQLF
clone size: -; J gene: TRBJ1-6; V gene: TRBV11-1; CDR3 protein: CASSFGMNDNSPLHF
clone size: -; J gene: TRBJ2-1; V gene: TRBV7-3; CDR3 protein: CASSWTSGGTYNEQFF
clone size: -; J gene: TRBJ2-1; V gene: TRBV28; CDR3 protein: CASSYDSYNEQFF
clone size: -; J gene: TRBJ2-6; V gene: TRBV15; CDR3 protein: CATTDRTGAWANVLTF
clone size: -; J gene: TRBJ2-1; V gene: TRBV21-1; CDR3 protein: CASSKEPLAGGVSYNEQFF
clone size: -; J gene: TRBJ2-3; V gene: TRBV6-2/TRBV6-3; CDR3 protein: CASSLLQEPTDTQYF